Shown below are 13 T cell receptor beta chains from a single sample sequenced in a study of T cells in localized non-small cell lung cancer. Generated by immunoSEQ multiplex PCR, the TCRdb table keeps only in-frame clones and is missing some. The top ten hold roughly 3.9% of the sample, which has 100,000 or so clones, roughly 88% seen once. Sample: PBMCs, taken before any cancer treatment. These receptors all come from a woman aged 35-70 years with stage II squamous cell lung carcinoma.

This sequence joins TRBV27 and TRBJ1-2, with TRBD1 as a possible D gene (5 bases). Trimming took 6 bases from V and 2 from J, leaving 19 bases between them. The CDR3 totals 16 residues. Germline V gene sequence: CDR1 MNHEY, CDR2 SMNVEV (reference sequence). The CDR3 DNA sequence: TGTGCCAGCAGGGGCCTGATGGGGCGCCTGAACTATGGCTACACCTTC. Amino acids: CASRGLMGRLNYGYTF.

V gene TRBV21-1 combines with J gene TRBJ1-1. TRBV21-1 represents a pseudogene. The CDR3 covers 8 residues. The CDR3 nucleotides are TGTGCCAATCTTGAAGCTTTCTTT. This gives the protein CANLEAFF.

This chain links TRBV2 with TRBJ2-6; D is unclear. This CDR3 has 14 residues. The germline V gene has CDR1 SNHLY and CDR2 FYNNEI. V was trimmed by 8 bases and J by 1 base, leaving 9 bases between them. The CDR3 nucleotides read TGTGCCAGCCTTCGAAATTCTGGGGCCAACGTCCTGACTTTC. It yields the protein CASLRNSGANVLTF.

The chain combines TRBV19 with TRBJ2-4; D is perhaps TRBD1 or TRBD2 (5 bases each). The CDR3 is made up of 15 amino acids. Germline CDR1 and CDR2: LNHDA and SQIVND (reference sequence). V was clipped by 5 bases and J by 3 bases, with 14 bases between them. This CDR3 is CASSGEGRFKNIQYF. CDR3 bases: TGTGCCAGTAGTGGAGAGGGACGCTTCAAAAACATTCAGTACTTC.

This clone is a singleton in its sample. The rearrangement links TRBV6-1 to TRBJ1-5, with 8 bases aligning to TRBD1. V lost 2 bases, J lost 9 bases, and 12 bases stayed unmatched. Per the germline V gene, CDR1 is MNHNS and CDR2 is SASEGT. The CDR3 is 16 amino acids. CDR3 bases: TGTGCCAGCAGTGAACATATGAGGACAGGGCTAGGGCCCCAGCATTTT. This sequence encodes CASSEHMRTGLGPQHF.

The chain is built from TRBV27 and TRBJ1-1, with D hard to call. Trimming took 6 bases from V and 2 from J, leaving 16 bases between them. CDR3 size: 15 residues. CDR1 MNHEY and CDR2 SMNVEV come from the germline V gene (reference sequence). The CDR3 here is CASSEIGFSNTEAFF. The CDR3 region has the DNA TGTGCCAGCAGCGAAATTGGGTTTTCAAACACTGAAGCTTTCTTT.

With regard to this clone: Compared with germline, one end of the junction differs, possibly owing to a read error. The V gene is TRBV7-7, the J gene TRBJ2-5; a weak D match, TRBD2 (5 bases). Germline CDR1 reads SSHAT; CDR2 reads FNYEAQ (reference sequence). This CDR3 comprises 15 residues. The CDR3 DNA reads as TGTGCTAGCAGCCAGACCCTAGCTTCCCAAGAGACCCAGTACTTC. This encodes CASSQTLASQETQYF.

This chain uses TRBV5-1 with TRBJ1-6, with 8 bases identical to TRBD1. V dropped 4 bases and J dropped 4; count of bases not matched to a gene: 4. The CDR3 is made up of 15 amino acids. Germline assignment: CDR1 SGHRS and CDR2 YFSETQ. The CDR3 DNA sequence: TGCGCCAGCAGCCAGGACAGGGTGTATAATTCACCCCTCCACTTT. Translation: CASSQDRVYNSPLHF.

The chain couples TRBV30 to TRBJ2-5; 10 bases are a match to TRBD1. This CDR3 contains 14 residues. After removal of 4 bases from V and 5 bases from J, the junction contained 7 bases not matched to a gene. Germline CDR1 GTSNPN, CDR2 SVGIG (reference sequence). CDR3 amino acids: CAWTGTGARETQYF. The CDR3 coding sequence is TGTGCCTGGACAGGGACAGGGGCCCGGGAGACCCAGTACTTC.

The gene calls are TRBV5-4 and TRBJ2-7, with D uncertain. The germline V gene encodes CDR1 SGHNT and CDR2 YYREEE (reference sequence). The CDR3 runs to 14 residues. The ends were cut back, 5 bases at V and 3 bases at J, with 15 bases in the middle. The CDR3 loop is CASRPDLGRYEQYF. CDR3 nucleotide sequence: TGTGCCAGCAGGCCTGACCTAGGGCGCTACGAGCAGTACTTC.

The V and J genes are TRBV11-2 and TRBJ1-2; D gene unclear. Germline values: CDR1 SGHAT, CDR2 FQNNGV. This CDR3 contains 12 residues. V was shortened by 2 bases and J by 7 bases, with 8 bases between the two germline ends. The CDR3 is CASSLLSGGYTF. In DNA form, the CDR3 reads TGTGCCAGCAGCTTACTGTCTGGTGGCTACACCTTC.

The gene calls are TRBV19 and TRBJ2-3; tentatively, D is TRBD2 (6 bases). V was pared by 5 bases and J by 3 bases, with 15 bases between. Germline V gives CDR1 LNHDA, CDR2 SQIVND (reference sequence). The CDR3 is made up of 15 amino acids. The CDR3 coding sequence is TGTGCCAGTAGTCCCCGCGGGGACTTTACAGATACGCAGTATTTT. Encoded protein: CASSPRGDFTDTQYF.

The chain joins TRBV2 to TRBJ1-2, with a weak D call TRBD1 (6 bases). V was trimmed by 6 bases and J by 2 bases, leaving 7 bases between them. The germline CDR1 and CDR2 sequences are SNHLY and FYNNEI. CDR3 length: 12 amino acids. The CDR3 sequence: CASSGQNYGYTF. The DNA of the CDR3 is TGTGCCAGCAGCGGACAGAACTATGGCTACACCTTC.